Below are 11 T cell receptor beta chains sequenced from a single sample in a study of blood T cell repertoires in COVID-19. Sequencing was performed with immunoSEQ multiplex PCR; in TCRdb, only in-frame clones are kept and a portion is missing. The sample lists 350,000 or so clones, about 90% seen once, with roughly 1% in the top ten. Sequencing was done on a sample of PBMCs or T cells enriched from blood (not recorded which). The receptor set was obtained from a woman in her twenties or thirties who had recovered from COVID-19.

This clone showed up just a few times. The rearrangement joins TRBV4-1 to TRBJ2-3; unclear D gene. This CDR3 has 15 residues. With 1 base removed from V and 0 bases from J, the gap between germline ends came to 8 bases. CDR1 is MGHRA, CDR2 YSYEKL, per germline. CDR3 amino acids: CASSQVPDSTDTQYF. Written as DNA, the CDR3 is TGCGCCAGCAGCCAAGTCCCAGATAGCACAGATACGCAGTATTTT.

The chain joins TRBV5-1 to TRBJ1-5; 7 bases fit TRBD1. Germline V gives CDR1 SGHRS, CDR2 YFSETQ. This CDR3 spans 15 amino acids. With 4 bases clipped from V and 3 bases from J, the junction kept 7 bases outside the gene matches. The CDR3 is CASSPGTEDNQPQHF. For the CDR3, the DNA is TGCGCCAGCAGCCCGGGGACAGAGGACAATCAGCCCCAGCATTTT.

The V gene is TRBV3-1 (or the pseudogene TRBV3-2), the J gene TRBJ2-3, with 7 nucleotides matching TRBD1. This CDR3 contains 12 residues. Looked up from germline, CDR1 is LGHDT and CDR2 is YNNKEL (reference sequence). J lost 2 bases, V lost 10 bases, and 3 bases had no gene match. The chain's CDR3 is CATTGFTDTQYF. The CDR3 DNA is TGTGCCACGACAGGGTTCACAGATACGCAGTATTTT.

The V and J genes are TRBV2 and TRBJ2-5; 10 bases are a match to TRBD2. Germline trimming cut 7 bases from V and 5 bases from J; bases unmatched to any gene: 16. The germline V gene has CDR1 SNHLY and CDR2 FYNNEI. CDR3 length equals 17 residues. CDR3 protein: CASNQGKSSGGQETQYF. The CDR3 DNA follows: TGTGCCAGCAACCAGGGGAAAAGTAGCGGGGGGCAGGAGACCCAGTACTTC.

The rearrangement joins TRBV3-1 (or the pseudogene TRBV3-2) to TRBJ1-5; D gene uncertain. V was clipped by 3 bases and J by 6 bases, with 9 bases between them. Germline values: CDR1 LGHDT, CDR2 YNNKEL (reference sequence). The CDR3 is 13 residues long. The CDR3 loop is CASSQGRSQPQHF. The CDR3 region has the DNA TGTGCCAGCAGCCAGGGGAGATCTCAGCCCCAGCATTTT.

This clone was counted once. This chain links TRBV5-1 with TRBJ1-5; 9 nucleotides line up with TRBD1. Looked up from germline, CDR1 is SGHRS and CDR2 is YFSETQ. The CDR3 covers 15 residues. V shed 4 bases and J 8 bases; nucleotides not matched to a gene: 10. As DNA, the CDR3 is TGCGCCAGCAGCGCCCGAGGACAGGGGATGGAGCCCCAGCATTTT. It is translated as CASSARGQGMEPQHF.

This rearrangement joins TRBV28 to TRBJ2-1; possible D gene TRBD2, 6 bases. The V gene lost 7 bases and the J gene lost 1 base, with 11 bases spanning the gap. This CDR3 is 14 amino acids long. Germline CDR1 and CDR2: MDHEN and SYDVKM. CDR3 DNA sequence: TGTGCCAGCACCTTTGGGGGGTCCTACAATGAGCAGTTCTTC. It translates to CASTFGGSYNEQFF. Full variable domain (outside the CDR3, taken from reference TRBV28 and TRBJ2-1): DVKVTQSSRYLVKRTGEKVFLECVQDMDHENMFWYRQDPGLGLRLIYFSYDVKMKEKGDIPEGYSVSREKKERFSLILESASTNQTSMYLCASTFGGSYNEQFFGPGTRLTVL.

The chain links TRBV5-1 to TRBJ2-3; no firm D call. Germline CDR1 reads SGHRS; CDR2 reads YFSETQ. V was shortened by 1 base and J by 4 bases, with 10 bases between the two germline ends. This CDR3 has 14 residues. CDR3 in amino acids: CASSLWASADTQYF. Written as DNA, the CDR3 is TGCGCCAGCAGCTTGTGGGCCTCAGCAGATACGCAGTATTTT.

The chain joins TRBV10-1 to TRBJ1-1; D is unclear. This CDR3 has 11 amino acids. Germline V gene data show CDR1 as WNHNN and CDR2 as SYGVQD (reference sequence). The V and J ends lost 10 bases and 9 bases respectively, with 15 bases between them. CDR3 region: CATLRAVKAFF. In nucleotides, the CDR3 is TGCGCCACCCTCCGCGCGGTGAAAGCTTTCTTT.

About this clone itself: Other DNA sequences in this sample translate to the same CDR3. The gene calls are TRBV10-3 and TRBJ1-1, with 9 nucleotides matching TRBD1. Germline trimming cut 5 bases from V and 1 base from J; bases unmatched to any gene: 2. Per the germline V gene, CDR1 is ENHRY and CDR2 is SYGVKD. This CDR3 has 14 amino acids. The CDR3 sequence: CAISPGQGNTEAFF. As DNA, the CDR3 is TGTGCCATCAGTCCGGGACAGGGGAACACTGAAGCTTTCTTT.

V is TRBV7-9 and J is TRBJ1-2; 9 bases align to TRBD1. The CDR3 totals 14 residues. V dropped 5 bases and J dropped 3; count of bases not matched to a gene: 4. From germline, CDR1 is SEHNR and CDR2 FQNEAQ (reference sequence). The CDR3 here is CASSGDRADYGYTF. The DNA of the CDR3 is TGTGCCAGCAGCGGGGACAGGGCGGACTATGGCTACACCTTC.